This T cell receptor beta chain was identified during a study of Ad26.COV2.S vaccination and SARS-CoV-2 variants (dated by TCRdb to about 2021). For the wider study: Vaccine-arm donors were drawn from COV1001, a multicentre, randomized, double-blind, placebo-controlled phase I-IIa trial of Ad26.COV2.S in healthy adults. Trial participants were randomized into five groups of five, in which low-dose or high-dose Ad26.COV2.S was given once or twice, or placebo was given on both occasions. The TCR-sequenced set comprised approximately 32 samples: some 20 Ad26.COV2.S vaccine recipients, 5 placebo recipients and 8 SARS-CoV-2 convalescent individuals. Dosing of Ad26.COV2.S was intramuscular, at either 5x10^10 or 1x10^11 viral particles, delivered as one shot or as two shots spaced 56 days apart. Investigators remained blinded to trial group allocation during experiments and outcome assessment. TCRbeta repertoire sequencing served as the tool for gauging how specific and how broad the SARS-CoV-2-reactive T cell receptors were following Ad26.COV2.S vaccination.

What the treatment or condition label conveys for this sample: approximately 18 received Ad26.COV2.S at low or high dose, single or two shots; roughly five received placebo; per-sample allocation not given. Repertoires of vaccine and placebo recipients were sequenced from samples taken on day 63 after the first injection. In Cohort 1b, 20 to 25 adults aged 18-55 years were enrolled at a single site in Boston, USA, between 29 July and 7 August 2020. Ad26.COV2.S was a replication-incompetent adenovirus type 26 vector that expressed a prefusion-stabilized SARS-CoV-2 spike protein derived from the original Wuhan strain. The immunoSEQ Assay was used to sequence TCRbeta CDR3 regions. After extraction, genomic DNA underwent amplification by bias-controlled multiplex PCR, followed by high-throughput sequencing. The study's processing was this. To quantify the absolute abundance of each unique TCRbeta CDR3 region, sequences were collapsed and filtered. Usable DNA was measured by amplifying reference genes present in all nucleated cells, and TCRbeta template counts were normalized to that usable DNA to estimate T cell fraction. Repertoire TCRs were annotated as SARS-CoV-2-specific by exact matching of V gene, CDR3 amino acid sequence and J gene to a known reactive TCR set. The reference SARS-CoV-2 TCR set was derived from MIRA and filtered for enrichment in COVID-19-positive ImmuneCODE repertoires, a step that removed public or cross-reactive TCRs. Using the MIRA antigens, annotated TCRs were further analysed by specific ORF or by position within an ORF. Breadth was defined as the number of annotated unique rearrangements divided by the total number of unique productive rearrangements, and depth was defined as the summed frequency of the annotated unique rearrangements. Two-sided Wilcoxon rank-sum tests were applied when comparing TCR breadth between groups. TCRdb obtained this table from immuneACCESS and retained in-frame rearrangements with V and J assigned. These tables miss some clones; where compared with another copy, unresolved V genes account for less than half of the shortfall, and the remainder is unexplained. Clone size and the V and J calls come from that table; the DNA yielded D and trimming. Recorded for this sample are fewer than 500,000 clones; roughly 91% of them occurred a single time. Of the sample, approximately 4.5% falls within the top ten clones.

The research as a whole found: It was noted by the authors that total T cell responses may have been underestimated by the TCR breadth and depth analyses. Comparable non-spike TCR breadth was observed between vaccine and placebo recipients, consistent with only spike being contained in the vaccine. After vaccination, spike-specific CD8+ and CD4+ T cell responses were reported to show substantial breadth. Ad26.COV2.S recipients had higher spike-specific TCR breadth than placebo recipients (P = 0.0014). The study was not powered to compare responses between vaccine doses or regimens.

On this clone itself: Its antigen target is currently unknown. No much larger clone exists at a distance of one base, and base qualities are not known.

V drops 4 bases and J drops 4 bases, leaving 20 bases in between. Per the germline V gene, SGHDT is the CDR1 and YYEEEE is the CDR2. From the cysteine through the phenylalanine, the CDR3 covers 16 amino acids. Kept here is only the CDR3 DNA, which spans 48 bases and is read in frame from base 1. The sequence was obtained from a person aged 18-60 years who received the Ad26.COV2.S COVID-19 vaccine or a placebo. The sequences come from peripheral blood, collected in a trial of Ad26.COV2.S vaccine versus placebo. Here the chain combines TRBV5-6 and TRBJ1-2; the best D guess is TRBD1, with 6 bases matching. The DNA sequence is as follows: TGTGCCAGCAGCCCCCAAGGGCCGGGGGCGGGCTATGGCTACACCTTC. It translates as CASSPQGPGAGYGYTF.